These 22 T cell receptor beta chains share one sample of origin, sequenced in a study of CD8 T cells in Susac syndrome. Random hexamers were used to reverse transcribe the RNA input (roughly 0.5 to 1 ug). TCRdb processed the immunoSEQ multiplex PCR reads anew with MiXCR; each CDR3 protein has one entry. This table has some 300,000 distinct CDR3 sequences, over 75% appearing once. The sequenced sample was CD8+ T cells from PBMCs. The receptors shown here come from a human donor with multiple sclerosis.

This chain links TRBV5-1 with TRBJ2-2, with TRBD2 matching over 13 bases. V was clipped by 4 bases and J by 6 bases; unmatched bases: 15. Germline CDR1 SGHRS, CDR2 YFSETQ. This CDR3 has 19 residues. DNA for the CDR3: TGCGCCAGCAGCCTACCTAGGACTAGCGGGAGTATTATCGCCGGGGAGCTGTTTTTT. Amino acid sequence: CASSLPRTSGSIIAGELFF.

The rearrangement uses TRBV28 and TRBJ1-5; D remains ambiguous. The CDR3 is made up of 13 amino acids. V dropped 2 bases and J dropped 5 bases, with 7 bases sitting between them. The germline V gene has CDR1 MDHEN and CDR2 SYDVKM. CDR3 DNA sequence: TGTGCCAGCAGTTTAGCCACCCATCAGCCCCAGCATTTT. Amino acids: CASSLATHQPQHF.

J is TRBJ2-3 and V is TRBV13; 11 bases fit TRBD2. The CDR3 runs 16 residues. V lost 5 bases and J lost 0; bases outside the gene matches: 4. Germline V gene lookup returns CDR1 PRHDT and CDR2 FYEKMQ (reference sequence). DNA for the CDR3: TGTGCCAGCAGCCCGACTAGCGGGATTAGCACAGATACGCAGTATTTT. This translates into CASSPTSGISTDTQYF.

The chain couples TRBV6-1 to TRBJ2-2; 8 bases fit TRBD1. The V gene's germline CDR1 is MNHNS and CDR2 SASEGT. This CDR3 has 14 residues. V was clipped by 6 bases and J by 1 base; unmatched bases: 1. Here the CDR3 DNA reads TGTGCCAGCAGGGGACAGGTGAACACCGGGGAGCTGTTTTTT. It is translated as CASRGQVNTGELFF.

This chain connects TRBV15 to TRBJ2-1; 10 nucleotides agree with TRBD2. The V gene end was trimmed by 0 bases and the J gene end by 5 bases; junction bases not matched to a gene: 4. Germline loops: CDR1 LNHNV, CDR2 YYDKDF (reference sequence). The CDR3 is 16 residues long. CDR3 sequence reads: CATSRDVAGGHNEQFF. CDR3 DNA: TGTGCCACCAGCAGAGATGTAGCGGGAGGCCACAATGAGCAGTTCTTC.

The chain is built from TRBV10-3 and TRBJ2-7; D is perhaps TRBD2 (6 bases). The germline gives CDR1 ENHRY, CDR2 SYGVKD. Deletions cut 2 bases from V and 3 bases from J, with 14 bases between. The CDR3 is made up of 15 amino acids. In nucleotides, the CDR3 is TGTGCCATCAGTGAGGGGGGACTCTCTGGCTACGAGCAGTACTTC. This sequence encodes CAISEGGLSGYEQYF.

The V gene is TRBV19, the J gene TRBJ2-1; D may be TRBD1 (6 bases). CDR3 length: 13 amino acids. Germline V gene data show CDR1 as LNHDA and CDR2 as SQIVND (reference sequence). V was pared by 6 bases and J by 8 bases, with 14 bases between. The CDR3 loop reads CASRSRGLHEQFF. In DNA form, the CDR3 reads TGTGCCAGTAGGTCCAGGGGTCTCCATGAGCAGTTCTTC.

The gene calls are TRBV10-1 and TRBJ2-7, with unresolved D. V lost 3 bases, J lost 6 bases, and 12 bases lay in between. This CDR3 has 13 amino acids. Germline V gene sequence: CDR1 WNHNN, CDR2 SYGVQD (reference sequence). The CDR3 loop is CASSDSGPGEQYF. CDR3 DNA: TGCGCCAGCAGTGACTCAGGTCCGGGCGAGCAGTACTTC.

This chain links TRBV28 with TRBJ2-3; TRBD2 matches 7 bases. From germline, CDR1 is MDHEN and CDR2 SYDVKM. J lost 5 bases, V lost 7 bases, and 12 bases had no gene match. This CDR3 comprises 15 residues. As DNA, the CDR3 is TGTGCCAGCACCCGGGGGGTTGGCTATGAAGATACGCAGTATTTT. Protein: CASTRGVGYEDTQYF.

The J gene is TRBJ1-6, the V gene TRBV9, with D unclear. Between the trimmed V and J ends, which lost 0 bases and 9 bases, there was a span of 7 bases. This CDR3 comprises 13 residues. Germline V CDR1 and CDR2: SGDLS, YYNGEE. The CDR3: CASSVDPVSPLHF. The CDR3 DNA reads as TGTGCCAGCAGCGTAGATCCTGTTTCACCCCTCCACTTT.

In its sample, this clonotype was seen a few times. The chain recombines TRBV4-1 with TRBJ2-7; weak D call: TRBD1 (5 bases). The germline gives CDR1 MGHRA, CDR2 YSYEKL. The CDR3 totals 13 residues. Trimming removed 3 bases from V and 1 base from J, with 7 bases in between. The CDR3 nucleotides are TGCGCCAGCAGCCAGACAGTTTCCTACGAGCAGTACTTC. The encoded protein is CASSQTVSYEQYF.

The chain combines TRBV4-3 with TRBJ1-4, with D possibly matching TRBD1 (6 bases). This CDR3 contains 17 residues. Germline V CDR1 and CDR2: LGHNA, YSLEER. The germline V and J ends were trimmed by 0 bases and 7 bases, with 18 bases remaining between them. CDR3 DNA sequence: TGCGCCAGCAGCCAAGATTACCCCGCAGGGGCAGGTGAAAAACTGTTTTTT. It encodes CASSQDYPAGAGEKLFF.

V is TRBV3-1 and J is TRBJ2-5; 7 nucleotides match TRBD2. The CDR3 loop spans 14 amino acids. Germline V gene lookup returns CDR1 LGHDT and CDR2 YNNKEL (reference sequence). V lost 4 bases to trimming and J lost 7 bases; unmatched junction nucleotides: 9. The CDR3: CASSPGLGMGTQYF. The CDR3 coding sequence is TGTGCCAGCAGCCCCGGACTAGGAATGGGGACCCAGTACTTC.

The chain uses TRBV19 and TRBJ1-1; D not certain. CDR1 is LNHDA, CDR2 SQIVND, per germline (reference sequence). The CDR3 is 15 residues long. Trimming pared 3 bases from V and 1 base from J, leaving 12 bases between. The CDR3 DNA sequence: TGTGCCAGTAGTATGGATCACTGGAAGAACACTGAAGCTTTCTTT. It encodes CASSMDHWKNTEAFF. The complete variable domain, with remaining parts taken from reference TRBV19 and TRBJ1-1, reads DGGITQSPKYLFRKEGQNVTLSCEQNLNHDAMYWYRQDPGQGLRLIYYSQIVNDFQKGDIAEGYSVSREKKESFPLTVTSAQKNPTAFYLCASSMDHWKNTEAFFGQGTRLTVV.

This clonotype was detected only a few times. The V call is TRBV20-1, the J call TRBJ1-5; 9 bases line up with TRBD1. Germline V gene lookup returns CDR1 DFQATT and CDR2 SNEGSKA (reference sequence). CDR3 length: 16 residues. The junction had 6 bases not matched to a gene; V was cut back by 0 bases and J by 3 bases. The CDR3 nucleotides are TGCAGTGCTAGAGATCTAGGGACAGGGCTCAATCAGCCCCAGCATTTT. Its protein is CSARDLGTGLNQPQHF.

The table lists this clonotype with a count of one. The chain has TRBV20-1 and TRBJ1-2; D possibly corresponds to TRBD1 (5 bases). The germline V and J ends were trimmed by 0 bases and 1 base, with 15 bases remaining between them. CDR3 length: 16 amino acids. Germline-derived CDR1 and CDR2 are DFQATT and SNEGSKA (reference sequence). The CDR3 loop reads CSAREQGRLGNYGYTF. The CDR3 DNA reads TGCAGTGCTAGAGAGCAGGGCCGCCTAGGTAACTATGGCTACACCTTC.

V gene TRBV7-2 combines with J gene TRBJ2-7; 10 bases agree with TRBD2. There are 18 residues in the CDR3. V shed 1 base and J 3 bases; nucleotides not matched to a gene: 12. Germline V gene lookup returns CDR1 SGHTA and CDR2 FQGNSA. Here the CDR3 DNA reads TGTGCCAGCAGCTTAGGACTAGCGGGTCAACTGGGGTTCTACGAGCAGTACTTC. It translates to CASSLGLAGQLGFYEQYF.

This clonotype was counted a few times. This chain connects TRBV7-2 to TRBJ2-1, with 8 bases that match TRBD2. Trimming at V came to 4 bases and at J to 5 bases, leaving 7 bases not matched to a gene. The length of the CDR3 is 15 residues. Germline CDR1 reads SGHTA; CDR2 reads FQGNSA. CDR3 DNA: TGTGCCAGCAGCTATGGACTAGCCTTGCACAATGAGCAGTTCTTC. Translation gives CASSYGLALHNEQFF.

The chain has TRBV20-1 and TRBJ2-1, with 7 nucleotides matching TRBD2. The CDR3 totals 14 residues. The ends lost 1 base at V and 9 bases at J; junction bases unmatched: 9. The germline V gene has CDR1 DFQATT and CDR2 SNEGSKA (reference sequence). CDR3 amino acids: CSARVGVGGTEQFF. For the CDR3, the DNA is TGCAGTGCTAGAGTTGGAGTGGGGGGGACTGAGCAGTTCTTC.

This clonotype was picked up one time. The CDR3 DNA reads as TGTGCCAGCAGCTCGGACAGGGGGAGGGGAGGAGAGCAGTTCTTC. Translated: CASSSDRGRGGEQFF. The chain combines TRBV12-3 or TRBV12-4 with TRBJ2-1, with 10 bases that match TRBD1. V shed 6 bases, J shed 10 bases, and the junction held 12 bases outside the gene matches. The CDR3 is 15 residues long.

The CDR3 is CASSLWWGQDFEAFF. Here the CDR3 DNA reads TGTGCCAGCAGCTTGTGGTGGGGACAGGACTTTGAAGCTTTCTTT. The chain joins TRBV5-6 to TRBJ1-1; 8 bases line up with TRBD1. The germline gives CDR1 SGHDT, CDR2 YYEEEE. The CDR3 runs 15 residues. J gave up 7 bases and V 1 base, and 9 bases lay outside the gene matches.

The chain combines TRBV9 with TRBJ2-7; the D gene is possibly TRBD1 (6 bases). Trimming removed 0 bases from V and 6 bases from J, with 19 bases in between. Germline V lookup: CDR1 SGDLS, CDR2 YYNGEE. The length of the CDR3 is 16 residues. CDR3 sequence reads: CASSVGGGAGFGEQYF. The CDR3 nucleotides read TGTGCCAGCAGCGTAGGAGGGGGTGCAGGTTTCGGCGAGCAGTACTTC.